These 18 T cell receptor beta chains were sequenced from one sample in a study of beta chain features in type 1 diabetes. Study results and caveats: TCRB CDR3 length was moderately but significantly reduced in all four CD4+ subsets of Type 1 diabetes patients.

Since all of the isolated RNA was reverse transcribed, expressed TCRB transcripts were what got sequenced. Generated by immunoSEQ multiplex PCR, the TCRdb table keeps only in-frame clones and is missing some. The table lists hundreds of thousands of clones, 13% of them singletons. No antigens are known for them. Material for sequencing was naive CD4+ T cells from blood. These receptors originate from a man between 18 and 35 years old with type 1 diabetes.

The chain employs TRBV25-1 and TRBJ2-7, with D uncertain. The CDR3 length is 13 residues. Deletions cut 5 bases from V and 2 bases from J, with 10 bases between. Looked up from germline, CDR1 is MGHDK and CDR2 is SYGVNS. The CDR3 DNA is TGTGCCAGCAGTTATGACGGACCCTACGAGCAGTACTTC. Residues: CASSYDGPYEQYF.

This clone was observed a handful of times. The CDR3 sequence: CASSHGTGGSGNTIYF. The CDR3 coding sequence is TGTGCCAGCAGCCATGGGACAGGGGGCTCTGGAAACACCATATATTTT. The chain has TRBV27 and TRBJ1-3; 11 nucleotides line up with TRBD1. The trim removed 6 bases at V and 0 bases at J, leaving 4 bases unmatched. Germline loops: CDR1 MNHEY, CDR2 SMNVEV (reference sequence). The CDR3 is 16 residues long.

In this sample, this clone turned up a few times. The chain employs TRBV5-5 and TRBJ1-5; D call uncertain. CDR1 and CDR2 (germline): SGHKS, YYEKEE (reference sequence). The length of the CDR3 is 13 residues. V shed 0 bases and J shed 0 bases, with 1 base lying between them. The CDR3 loop reads CASSLDSNQPQHF. Written as DNA, the CDR3 is TGTGCCAGCAGCTTGGATAGCAATCAGCCCCAGCATTTT. The full variable domain, completed using reference TRBV5-5 and TRBJ1-5, is DAGVTQSPTHLIKTRGQQVTLRCSPISGHKSVSWYQQVLGQGPQFIFQYYEKEERGRGNFPDRFSARQFPNYSSELNVNALLLGDSALYLCASSLDSNQPQHFGDGTRLSIL.

This clone was counted a few times. The chain joins TRBV15 to TRBJ2-1; D ambiguous. The germline V gene encodes CDR1 LNHNV and CDR2 YYDKDF (reference sequence). Trimming left V 0 bases short and J 3 bases short, with 9 bases between. This CDR3 comprises 15 residues. The CDR3 bases are TGTGCCACCAGCAGAGAACGACTGGACTACAATGAGCAGTTCTTC. It is translated as CATSRERLDYNEQFF.

The V gene is TRBV5-4, the J gene TRBJ1-2, with no clear D. The CDR3 has 13 residues. In germline, CDR1 is SGHNT, CDR2 YYREEE (reference sequence). Trimming took 2 bases from V and 8 from J, leaving 13 bases between them. DNA of the CDR3: TGTGCCAGCAGCTTAGCTCAGGCTAGGGGCTACACCTTC. Protein product: CASSLAQARGYTF. The whole variable domain, filled in from reference TRBV5-4 and TRBJ1-2, reads ETGVTQSPTHLIKTRGQQVTLRCSSQSGHNTVSWYQQALGQGPQFIFQYYREEENGRGNFPPRFSGLQFPNYSSELNVNALELDDSALYLCASSLAQARGYTFGSGTRLTVV.

This clone was counted only a few times. V gene TRBV7-9 combines with J gene TRBJ2-7; 9 bases align to TRBD1. J was trimmed by 4 bases and V by 5 bases; bases with no gene match: 6. The length of the CDR3 is 14 residues. Germline V gives CDR1 SEHNR, CDR2 FQNEAQ (reference sequence). In DNA form, the CDR3 reads TGTGCCAGCAGCCCGGGACAGGGAATTTACGAGCAGTACTTC. Protein sequence: CASSPGQGIYEQYF.

The chain is built from TRBV6-1 and TRBJ2-4, with TRBD1 as a possible D gene (6 bases). Germline values: CDR1 MNHNS, CDR2 SASEGT. This CDR3 comprises 15 residues. Between the trimmed V and J ends, which lost 6 bases and 1 base, there was a span of 13 bases. Written as DNA, the CDR3 is TGTGCCAGCAGCAGGAAGGGGGAGGCCAAAAACATTCAGTACTTC. As protein: CASSRKGEAKNIQYF.

This clone appeared a few times. The J gene is TRBJ2-2, the V gene TRBV27, with 8 bases fitting TRBD1. The CDR3 length is 14 residues. Germline CDR1 reads MNHEY; CDR2 reads SMNVEV (reference sequence). The trim removed 4 bases at V and 4 bases at J, leaving 2 bases unmatched. The CDR3 protein is CASSSTGGTGELFF. The CDR3 DNA follows: TGTGCCAGCAGTTCCACAGGGGGCACCGGGGAGCTGTTTTTT.

This clone was counted between two and nine times. The V gene is TRBV6-6, the J gene TRBJ2-3; TRBD1 might be the D (5 bases). CDR3 length: 15 residues. Germline assignment: CDR1 MNHNY and CDR2 SVGAGI (reference sequence). V was cut by 0 bases and J by 3 bases, with 10 bases left in between. The chain's CDR3 is CASSYSGKGTDTQYF. The CDR3 DNA reads as TGTGCCAGCAGTTACTCAGGGAAGGGGACAGATACGCAGTATTTT.

This clone was detected a few times. The chain has TRBV7-2 and TRBJ2-3; the D gene is possibly TRBD2 (7 bases). Trimming shortened V by 2 bases and J by 4 bases, and 13 bases separated the two germline ends. Germline CDR1 SGHTA, CDR2 FQGNSA. The CDR3 runs 15 residues. In DNA, the CDR3 is TGTGCCAGCAGCTTACGGGGGGCCACCGCAGATACGCAGTATTTT. This sequence encodes CASSLRGATADTQYF.

The sample holds a few counts of this clone. The chain is built from TRBV30 and TRBJ2-7, with 7 positions matching TRBD1. The junction had 10 bases not matched to a gene; V was cut back by 2 bases and J by 3 bases. Germline loops: CDR1 GTSNPN, CDR2 SVGIG (reference sequence). The CDR3 extends over 15 amino acids. In nucleotides, the CDR3 is TGTGCCTGGAGTCAGACCGGGACAGTGGGCTACGAGCAGTACTTC. It specifies CAWSQTGTVGYEQYF.

J is TRBJ2-2 and V is TRBV18; a possible D gene is TRBD1 (5 bases). Germline lookup yields CDR1 KGHSH and CDR2 LQKENI. This CDR3 contains 14 residues. V lost 0 bases to trimming and J lost 3 bases, with 5 bases between them. In nucleotides, the CDR3 is TGTGCCAGCTCACCACCGACAGACACCGGGGAGCTGTTTTTT. Encoded protein: CASSPPTDTGELFF.

The chain couples TRBV28 to TRBJ1-2, with a tentative D call TRBD1 (5 bases). This CDR3 spans 12 amino acids. V was pared by 7 bases and J by 2 bases, with 8 bases between. The germline gives CDR1 MDHEN, CDR2 SYDVKM. The CDR3 is CASNSGNYGYTF. In nucleotides, the CDR3 is TGTGCCAGCAATTCAGGGAACTATGGCTACACCTTC.

In its sample, this clone was seen a few times. The chain is built from TRBV10-3 and TRBJ2-7; D may be TRBD2 (6 bases). Looked up from germline, CDR1 is ENHRY and CDR2 is SYGVKD. CDR3 length: 12 amino acids. Trimming left V 11 bases short and J 0 bases short, with 11 bases between. The CDR3 DNA reads as TGTGCCTCGGCGGGGAACTCCTACGAGCAGTACTTC. Translating it yields CASAGNSYEQYF.

The chain is built from TRBV29-1 and TRBJ1-4; tentatively, D is TRBD1 (5 bases). The V end lost 0 bases, the J end lost 8 bases, and 13 bases lay between the germline ends. This CDR3 is built from 14 residues. CDR1 is SQVTM, CDR2 ANQGSEA, per germline. The CDR3: CSVEDRERKEKLFF. In DNA, the CDR3 is TGCAGCGTTGAAGACAGGGAGAGAAAAGAAAAACTGTTTTTT.

The chain links TRBV19 to TRBJ1-6, with TRBD1 identical over 7 bases. This CDR3 spans 15 amino acids. Germline CDR1 is LNHDA and CDR2 is SQIVND (reference sequence). V was pared by 5 bases and J by 6 bases, with 7 bases of the junction left unmatched. CDR3 DNA: TGTGCCAGTAGTCCCGACAGGGACCCTAATTCACCCCTCCACTTT. It encodes CASSPDRDPNSPLHF.

This CDR3 reads CASSRRDRSSGEQYF. The CDR3 DNA reads TGTGCCAGCAGTCGCCGGGACAGGAGTTCGGGGGAGCAGTACTTC. The gene calls are TRBV27 and TRBJ2-7, with TRBD1 identical over 8 bases. V dropped 5 bases and J dropped 7; count of bases not matched to a gene: 13. The CDR3 runs to 15 residues. Germline V lookup: CDR1 MNHEY, CDR2 SMNVEV (reference sequence).

The chain uses TRBV10-3 and TRBJ1-2, with D maybe TRBD1 (6 bases). V dropped 9 bases and J dropped 3 bases, with 11 bases sitting between them. The length of the CDR3 is 12 residues. The germline CDR1 and CDR2 sequences are ENHRY and SYGVKD. The CDR3 DNA follows: TGTGCCATGGCGACAGGAGACTATGGCTACACCTTC. Protein sequence: CAMATGDYGYTF.